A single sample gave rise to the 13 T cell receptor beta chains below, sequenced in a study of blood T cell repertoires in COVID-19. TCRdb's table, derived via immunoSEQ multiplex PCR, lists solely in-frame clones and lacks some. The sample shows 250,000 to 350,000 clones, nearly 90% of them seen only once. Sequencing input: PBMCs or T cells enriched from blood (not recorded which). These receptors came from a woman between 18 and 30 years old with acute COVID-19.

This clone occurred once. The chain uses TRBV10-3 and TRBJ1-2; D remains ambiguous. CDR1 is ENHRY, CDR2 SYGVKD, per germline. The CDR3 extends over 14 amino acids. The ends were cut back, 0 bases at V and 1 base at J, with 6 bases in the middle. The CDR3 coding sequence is TGTGCCATCAGTGAGTCGTCGGTTAACTATGGCTACACCTTC. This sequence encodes CAISESSVNYGYTF.

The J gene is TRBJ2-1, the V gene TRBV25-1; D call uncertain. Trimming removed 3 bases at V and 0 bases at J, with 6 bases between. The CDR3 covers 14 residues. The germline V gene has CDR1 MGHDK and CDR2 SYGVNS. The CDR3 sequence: CASSEAYSYNEQFF. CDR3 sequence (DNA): TGTGCCAGCAGTGAGGCTTACTCCTACAATGAGCAGTTCTTC.

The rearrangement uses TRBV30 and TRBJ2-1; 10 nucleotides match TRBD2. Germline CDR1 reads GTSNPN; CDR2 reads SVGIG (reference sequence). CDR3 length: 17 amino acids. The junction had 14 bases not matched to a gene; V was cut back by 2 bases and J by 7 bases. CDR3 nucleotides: TGTGCCTGGAGTCCCGCACCCGGGACTAGCGTGCGAAATGAGCAGTTCTTC. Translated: CAWSPAPGTSVRNEQFF.

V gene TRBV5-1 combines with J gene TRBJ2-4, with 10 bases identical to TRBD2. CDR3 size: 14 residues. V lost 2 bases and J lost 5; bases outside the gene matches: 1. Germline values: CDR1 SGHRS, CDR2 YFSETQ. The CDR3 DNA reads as TGCGCCAGCAGCTTTCTAGCGGGGGAAAACATTCAGTACTTC. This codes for CASSFLAGENIQYF.

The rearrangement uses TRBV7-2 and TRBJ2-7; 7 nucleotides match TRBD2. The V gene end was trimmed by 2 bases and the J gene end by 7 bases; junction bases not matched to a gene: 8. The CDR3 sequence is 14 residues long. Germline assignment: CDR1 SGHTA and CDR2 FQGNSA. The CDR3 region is CASSLWRERQEQYF. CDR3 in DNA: TGTGCCAGCAGCTTATGGCGGGAGAGGCAAGAGCAGTACTTC.

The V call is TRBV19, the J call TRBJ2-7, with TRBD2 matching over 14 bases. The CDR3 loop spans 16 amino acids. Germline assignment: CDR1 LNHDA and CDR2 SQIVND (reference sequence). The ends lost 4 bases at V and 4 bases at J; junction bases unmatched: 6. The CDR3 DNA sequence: TGTGCCAGTAGTACAACGGGGACTAGCGGGAGATACGAGCAGTACTTC. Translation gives CASSTTGTSGRYEQYF.

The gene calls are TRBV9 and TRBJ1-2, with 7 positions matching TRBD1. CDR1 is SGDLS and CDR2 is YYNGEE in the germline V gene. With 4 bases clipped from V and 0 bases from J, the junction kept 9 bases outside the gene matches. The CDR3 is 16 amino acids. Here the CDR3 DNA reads TGTGCCAGCAGCCCTAGTGGGGACAGCTCTAACTATGGCTACACCTTC. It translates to CASSPSGDSSNYGYTF.

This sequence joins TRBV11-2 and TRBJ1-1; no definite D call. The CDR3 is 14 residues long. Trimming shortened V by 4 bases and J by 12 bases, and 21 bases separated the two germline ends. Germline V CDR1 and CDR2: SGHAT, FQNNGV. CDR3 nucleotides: TGTGCCAGCAGCTCCCTCGGTACGGGAAAGGAATCTTTCTTT. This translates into CASSSLGTGKESFF.

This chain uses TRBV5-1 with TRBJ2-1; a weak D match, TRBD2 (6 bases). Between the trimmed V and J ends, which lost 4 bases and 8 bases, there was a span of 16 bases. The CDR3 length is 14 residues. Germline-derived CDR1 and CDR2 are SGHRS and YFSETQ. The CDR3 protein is CASSGRDPIYEQFF. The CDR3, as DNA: TGCGCCAGCAGCGGGCGGGACCCCATCTATGAGCAGTTCTTC.

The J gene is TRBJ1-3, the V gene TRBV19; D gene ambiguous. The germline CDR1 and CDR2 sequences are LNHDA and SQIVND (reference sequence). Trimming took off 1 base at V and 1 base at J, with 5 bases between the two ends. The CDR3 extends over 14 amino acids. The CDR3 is CASSIGESGNTIYF. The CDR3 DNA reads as TGTGCCAGTAGTATAGGAGAATCTGGAAACACCATATATTTT.

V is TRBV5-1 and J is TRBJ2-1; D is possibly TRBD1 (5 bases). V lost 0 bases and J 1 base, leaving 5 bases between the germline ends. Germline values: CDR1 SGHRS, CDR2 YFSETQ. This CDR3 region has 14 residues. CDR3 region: CASSLGQSYNEQFF. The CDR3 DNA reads TGCGCCAGCAGCTTGGGACAGTCCTACAATGAGCAGTTCTTC.

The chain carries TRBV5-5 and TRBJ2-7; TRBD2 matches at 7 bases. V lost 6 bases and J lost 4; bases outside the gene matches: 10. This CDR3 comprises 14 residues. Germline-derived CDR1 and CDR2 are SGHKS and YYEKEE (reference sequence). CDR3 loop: CASTPFAGVYEQYF. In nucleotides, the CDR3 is TGTGCCAGCACCCCGTTCGCGGGAGTATACGAGCAGTACTTC.

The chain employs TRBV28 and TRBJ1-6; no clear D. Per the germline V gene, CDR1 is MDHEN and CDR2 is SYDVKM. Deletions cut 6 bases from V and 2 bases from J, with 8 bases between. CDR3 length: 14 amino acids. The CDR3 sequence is CASSTGTYNSPLHF. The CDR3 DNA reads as TGTGCCAGCAGCACCGGGACCTATAATTCACCCCTCCACTTT. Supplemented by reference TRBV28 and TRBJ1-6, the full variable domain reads DVKVTQSSRYLVKRTGEKVFLECVQDMDHENMFWYRQDPGLGLRLIYFSYDVKMKEKGDIPEGYSVSREKKERFSLILESASTNQTSMYLCASSTGTYNSPLHFGNGTRLTVT.